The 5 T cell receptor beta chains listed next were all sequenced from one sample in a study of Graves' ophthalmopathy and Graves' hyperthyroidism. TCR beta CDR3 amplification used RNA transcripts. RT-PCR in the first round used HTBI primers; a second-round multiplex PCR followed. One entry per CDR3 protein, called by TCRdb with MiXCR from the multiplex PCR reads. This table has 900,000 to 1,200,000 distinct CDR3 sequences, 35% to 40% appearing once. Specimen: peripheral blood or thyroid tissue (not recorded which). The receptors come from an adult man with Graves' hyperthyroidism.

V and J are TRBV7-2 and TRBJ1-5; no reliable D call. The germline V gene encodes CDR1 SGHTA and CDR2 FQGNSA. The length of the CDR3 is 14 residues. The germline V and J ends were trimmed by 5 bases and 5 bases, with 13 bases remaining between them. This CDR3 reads CASSLAGIHQPQHF. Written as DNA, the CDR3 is TGTGCCAGCAGCCTTGCCGGGATACATCAGCCCCAGCATTTT.

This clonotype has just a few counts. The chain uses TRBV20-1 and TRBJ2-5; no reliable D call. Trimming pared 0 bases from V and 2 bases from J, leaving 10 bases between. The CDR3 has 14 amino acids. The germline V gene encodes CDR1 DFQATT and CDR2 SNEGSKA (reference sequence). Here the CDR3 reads CSARDLRTQETQYF. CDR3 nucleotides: TGCAGTGCTAGAGATTTACGTACACAAGAGACCCAGTACTTC.

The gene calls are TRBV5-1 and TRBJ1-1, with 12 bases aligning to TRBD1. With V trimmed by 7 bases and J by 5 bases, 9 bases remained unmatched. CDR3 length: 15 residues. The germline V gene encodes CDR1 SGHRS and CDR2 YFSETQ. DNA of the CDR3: TGCGCCAGCGATCTGGGACAGGGGGCTGGAACTGAAGCTTTCTTT. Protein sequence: CASDLGQGAGTEAFF.

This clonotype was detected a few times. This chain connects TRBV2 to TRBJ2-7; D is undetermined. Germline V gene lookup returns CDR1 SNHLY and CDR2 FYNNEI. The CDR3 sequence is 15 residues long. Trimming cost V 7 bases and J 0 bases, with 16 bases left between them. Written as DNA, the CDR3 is TGTGCCAGCACCGGTCGCTCGGTCCACTCCTACGAGCAGTACTTC. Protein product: CASTGRSVHSYEQYF.

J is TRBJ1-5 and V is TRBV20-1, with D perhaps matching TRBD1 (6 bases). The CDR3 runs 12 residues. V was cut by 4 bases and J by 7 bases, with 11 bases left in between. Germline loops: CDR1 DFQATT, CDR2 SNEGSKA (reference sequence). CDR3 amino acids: CSAKTGLQPQHF. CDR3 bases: TGCAGTGCTAAGACAGGTCTCCAGCCCCAGCATTTT.